This is a list of T cell receptor beta chains from one sample in a study of blood T cells in healthy people across ages. Using its own MiXCR run on the 5' RACE reads, TCRdb lists one record per CDR3 protein. The sample includes 1.5 million to 1.8 million distinct CDR3 sequences, approximately 43% seen only once; the top ten take about 4%. Sequences were obtained from blood. The receptors shown here come from a woman younger than 35 in good health. The CDR3 runs from the conserved cysteine through the conserved F or W. Each record gives: V gene, CDR3 length, CDR3 protein.

TRBV27 | 13 | CASSLLGFGELFF
TRBV29-1 | 15 | CSLEADGGPTDTQYF
TRBV7-9 | 16 | CASSLVGRSEADTQYF
TRBV11-2 | 13 | CASSLDAPYEQYF
TRBV10-3 | 13 | CATLGEVDNEQFF
TRBV10-3 | 16 | CAISEPSGGTTDTQYF
TRBV25-1 | 16 | CASSVEVRGSADTQYF
TRBV20-1 | 17 | CSARDSSGQISTDTQYF
TRBV7-2 | 16 | CASSLAGVAVNRPQHF
TRBV15 | 13 | CATSGPNSETQYF
TRBV27 | 15 | CASSLRGALTYEQYF
TRBV3-1 | 16 | CASSQGGAGWNTEAFF
TRBV7-8 | 15 | CASSGRQGPSEKLFF
TRBV29-1 | 15 | CSVAVSSSRSDTQYF